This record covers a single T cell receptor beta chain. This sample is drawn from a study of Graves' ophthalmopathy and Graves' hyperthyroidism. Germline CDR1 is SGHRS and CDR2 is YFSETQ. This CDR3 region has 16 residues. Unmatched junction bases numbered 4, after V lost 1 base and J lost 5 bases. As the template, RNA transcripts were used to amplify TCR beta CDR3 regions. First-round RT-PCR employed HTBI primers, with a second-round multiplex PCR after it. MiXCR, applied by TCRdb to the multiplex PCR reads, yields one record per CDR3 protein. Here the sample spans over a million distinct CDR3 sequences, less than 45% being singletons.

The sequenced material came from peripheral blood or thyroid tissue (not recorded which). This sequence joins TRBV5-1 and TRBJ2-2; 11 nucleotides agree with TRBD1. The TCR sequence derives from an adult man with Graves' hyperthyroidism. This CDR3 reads CASSLLGQGATGELFF. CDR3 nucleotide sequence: TGCGCCAGCAGCTTGCTAGGACAGGGGGCAACCGGGGAGCTGTTTTTT.